Listed here are 20 T cell receptor beta chains from one sample, sequenced in a study of blood T cell repertoires in COVID-19 (dated by TCRdb to about 2020). Libraries were built with the immunoSEQ multiplex PCR assay. Held by TCRdb, this immuneACCESS table contains in-frame sequences only and omits some clones. Under half of the omission traces to an unresolved V gene where checked; the cause of the rest is unknown. This sample has approximately 170,000 clones in its table, and 86% of those were observed once. 7% to 7.5% of the sample is held by the ten biggest clonotypes. Input material: peripheral blood. All receptors derive from a woman at least 80 years old in a cohort sampled during active or convalescent COVID-19.

In its sample, this clone was seen a few times. The chain joins TRBV9 to TRBJ2-4, with TRBD2 identical over 11 bases. CDR3 size: 16 residues. V gave up 0 bases and J gave up 7 bases; unmatched junction bases: 6. CDR1 is SGDLS and CDR2 is YYNGEE in the germline V gene. CDR3 amino acids: CASSVDPTSGSNIQYF. As DNA, the CDR3 is TGTGCCAGCAGCGTAGACCCAACTAGCGGGAGCAACATTCAGTACTTC. Complete variable domain (other parts from reference TRBV9 and TRBJ2-4): DSGVTQTPKHLITATGQRVTLRCSPRSGDLSVYWYQQSLDQGLQFLIQYYNGEERAKGNILERFSAQQFPDLHSELNLSSLELGDSALYFCASSVDPTSGSNIQYFGAGTRLSVL.

This chain joins TRBV3-1 (or the pseudogene TRBV3-2) and TRBJ2-7, with 10 bases matching TRBD1. In germline, CDR1 is LGHDT, CDR2 YNNKEL (reference sequence). The CDR3 loop spans 16 amino acids. V dropped 0 bases and J dropped 6; count of bases not matched to a gene: 8. The CDR3 nucleotides are TGTGCCAGCAGCCAAGATCCAGGGACAGGGGTCGGCGAGCAGTACTTC. This gives the protein CASSQDPGTGVGEQYF.

This clone was observed once. This chain joins TRBV11-2 and TRBJ2-3; D remains unclear. The CDR3 spans 12 residues. Per germline, CDR1 SGHAT and CDR2 FQNNGV. V dropped 3 bases and J dropped 2 bases, with 3 bases sitting between them. The CDR3 region is CASSFSTDTQYF. The CDR3 DNA sequence: TGTGCCAGCAGCTTCTCCACAGATACGCAGTATTTT. Drawing the rest from reference TRBV11-2 and TRBJ2-3, the complete variable domain is EAGVAQSPRYKIIEKRQSVAFWCNPISGHATLYWYQQILGQGPKLLIQFQNNGVVDDSQLPKDRFSAERLKGVDSTLKIQPAKLEDSAVYLCASSFSTDTQYFGPGTRLTVL.

This chain joins TRBV30 and TRBJ1-4; D is possibly TRBD1 (5 bases). Germline V gene data show CDR1 as GTSNPN and CDR2 as SVGIG (reference sequence). This CDR3 contains 13 residues. Trimming pared 4 bases from V and 4 bases from J, leaving 10 bases between. The DNA of the CDR3 is TGTGCCTGGAAACGGGGGAGTAATGAAAAACTGTTTTTT. It specifies CAWKRGSNEKLFF. Using reference TRBV30 and TRBJ1-4 for the parts outside the CDR3, the full variable domain is SQTIHQWPATLVQPVGSPLSLECTVEGTSNPNLYWYRQAAGRGLQLLFYSVGIGQISSEVPQNLSASRPQDRQFILSSKKLLLSDSGFYLCAWKRGSNEKLFFGSGTQLSVL.

This chain joins TRBV6-6 and TRBJ1-1, with 9 bases matching TRBD1. Germline trimming cut 6 bases from V and 1 base from J; bases unmatched to any gene: 3. CDR1 is MNHNY and CDR2 is SVGAGI in the germline V gene (reference sequence). The CDR3 totals 14 residues. The CDR3 coding sequence is TGTGCCAGCAGGACAGGGGGGCGGAACACTGAAGCTTTCTTT. This codes for CASRTGGRNTEAFF.

The chain has TRBV18 and TRBJ2-1; 12 bases are shared with TRBD2. V was pared by 6 bases and J by 3 bases, with 15 bases of the junction left unmatched. Germline V gene lookup returns CDR1 KGHSH and CDR2 LQKENI. The CDR3 contains 19 residues. CDR3 nucleotide sequence: TGTGCCAGCTCTCTGGACAGGGGACTAGCGGGTGGGTTCTACAATGAGCAGTTCTTC. This codes for CASSLDRGLAGGFYNEQFF.

This clone was seen once. The chain links TRBV4-3 to TRBJ2-5; D not certain. Trimming took 0 bases from V and 2 from J, leaving 10 bases between them. CDR1 is LGHNA, CDR2 YSLEER, per germline. This CDR3 has 15 residues. The CDR3 loop is CASSQDWSTQETQYF. CDR3 sequence (DNA): TGCGCCAGCAGCCAAGATTGGTCCACTCAAGAGACCCAGTACTTC.

This chain joins TRBV28 and TRBJ2-7; possibly TRBD2 for D (6 bases). The V end was cut by 5 bases, the J end by 5 bases, with 22 bases between. Germline V lookup: CDR1 MDHEN, CDR2 SYDVKM. The CDR3 totals 16 residues. Here the CDR3 DNA reads TGTGCCAGCAGTATAACTTTTCCGGGACTTCAGGACGAGCAGTACGTC. Protein sequence: CASSITFPGLQDEQYV.

The chain has TRBV19 and TRBJ1-1; perhaps TRBD1 as D (5 bases). Trimming took off 11 bases at V and 5 bases at J, with 18 bases between the two ends. Germline assignment: CDR1 LNHDA and CDR2 SQIVND (reference sequence). This CDR3 spans 13 amino acids. CDR3 nucleotides: TGTGCCTCGAAAGTCGGGGGTGGGACTGAAGCTTTCTTT. Translating it yields CASKVGGGTEAFF. Full variable domain (missing parts from reference TRBV19 and TRBJ1-1): DGGITQSPKYLFRKEGQNVTLSCEQNLNHDAMYWYRQDPGQGLRLIYYSQIVNDFQKGDIAEGYSVSREKKESFPLTVTSAQKNPTAFYLCASKVGGGTEAFFGQGTRLTVV.

The V gene is TRBV29-1, the J gene TRBJ2-7; TRBD1 is a possible D gene (7 bases). The CDR3 runs to 13 residues. Germline V gene data show CDR1 as SQVTM and CDR2 as ANQGSEA. With 8 bases removed from V and 7 bases from J, the gap between germline ends came to 21 bases. CDR3 in amino acids: CSIRTTAGGEQYF. DNA of the CDR3: TGCAGCATCAGGACTACCGCAGGGGGAGAGCAGTACTTC.

The chain couples TRBV30 to TRBJ1-5; 7 positions agree with TRBD1. Looked up from germline, CDR1 is GTSNPN and CDR2 is SVGIG (reference sequence). The CDR3 length is 13 residues. Trimming at V came to 2 bases and at J to 7 bases, leaving 5 bases not matched to a gene. CDR3 in amino acids: CAWSQAGGQPQHF. CDR3 nucleotide sequence: TGTGCCTGGAGTCAGGCAGGGGGACAGCCCCAGCATTTT.

V and J are TRBV14 and TRBJ2-1; D possibly corresponds to TRBD1 (5 bases). Germline V CDR1 and CDR2: SGHDN, FVKESK. V was shortened by 4 bases and J by 6 bases, with 10 bases between the two germline ends. This CDR3 spans 13 amino acids. The chain's CDR3 is CASSLRQTNEQFF. The CDR3 DNA reads TGTGCCAGCAGCCTACGACAGACCAATGAGCAGTTCTTC. Full variable domain (missing parts from reference TRBV14 and TRBJ2-1): EAGVTQFPSHSVIEKGQTVTLRCDPISGHDNLYWYRRVMGKEIKFLLHFVKESKQDESGMPNNRFLAERTGGTYSTLKVQPAELEDSGVYFCASSLRQTNEQFFGPGTRLTVL.

This chain links TRBV10-2 with TRBJ1-6; TRBD1 matches at 7 bases. Germline V CDR1 and CDR2: WSHSY, SAAADI. This CDR3 region has 13 residues. V was pared by 6 bases and J by 5 bases, with 1 base of the junction left unmatched. CDR3 region: CASRTGDNSPLHF. CDR3 sequence (DNA): TGCGCCAGCAGAACAGGGGATAATTCACCCCTCCACTTT.

CDR3 DNA: TGTGCCAGCAGTTACTCGGCAGGGGGCCTGAACACTGAAGCTTTCTTT. This encodes CASSYSAGGLNTEAFF. V and J are TRBV6-2 or TRBV6-3 and TRBJ1-1; 8 nucleotides line up with TRBD1. The V segment lost 0 bases and the J segment 0 bases; nucleotides outside the gene matches: 3. There are 16 residues in the CDR3. Germline V gene data show CDR1 as MNHEY and CDR2 as SVGEGT.

J is TRBJ1-5 and V is TRBV27, with D maybe TRBD1 (6 bases). Germline-derived CDR1 and CDR2 are MNHEY and SMNVEV (reference sequence). Trimming pared 4 bases from V and 4 bases from J, leaving 8 bases between. The CDR3 has 13 residues. CDR3 amino acids: CASSYGQNQPQHF. The CDR3 coding sequence is TGTGCCAGCAGTTACGGACAGAATCAGCCCCAGCATTTT.

V and J are TRBV5-1 and TRBJ1-6; no clear D. This CDR3 region has 15 residues. Trimming removed 0 bases at V and 8 bases at J, with 12 bases between. Germline assignment: CDR1 SGHRS and CDR2 YFSETQ. CDR3 sequence reads: CASSLGPGWDSPLHF. CDR3 sequence (DNA): TGCGCCAGCAGCTTGGGTCCGGGATGGGATTCACCCCTCCACTTT.

This sequence joins TRBV18 and TRBJ2-5; 10 bases fit TRBD2. The V and J ends lost 6 bases and 4 bases, in that order; junction bases with no gene match: 8. Germline CDR1 is KGHSH and CDR2 is LQKENI. This CDR3 region has 15 residues. The CDR3 nucleotides read TGTGCCAGCTCGACGAGCGGGGGGGCCCCAGAGACCCAGTACTTC. Translation: CASSTSGGAPETQYF. Full variable domain (rest looked up from reference TRBV18 and TRBJ2-5): NAGVMQNPRHLVRRRGQEARLRCSPMKGHSHVYWYRQLPEEGLKFMVYLQKENIIDESGMPKERFSAEFPKEGPSILRIQQVVRGDSAAYFCASSTSGGAPETQYFGPGTRLLVL.

CDR3 residues: CASSLSRDTQYF. CDR3 bases: TGTGCCAGCAGCTTAAGTAGAGATACGCAGTATTTT. This rearrangement joins TRBV11-2 to TRBJ2-3; unclear D gene. Trimming cost V 2 bases and J 5 bases, with 5 bases left between them. CDR3 length: 12 residues. In germline, CDR1 is SGHAT, CDR2 FQNNGV.

The J gene is TRBJ1-1, the V gene TRBV6-1; no clear D. Germline assignment: CDR1 MNHNS and CDR2 SASEGT. The length of the CDR3 is 15 residues. The germline V and J ends were trimmed by 0 bases and 0 bases, with 8 bases remaining between them. The CDR3: CASSEAMAVNTEAFF. In DNA, the CDR3 is TGTGCCAGCAGTGAAGCAATGGCGGTGAACACTGAAGCTTTCTTT.

The J gene is TRBJ2-6, the V gene TRBV5-5; 8 nucleotides match TRBD1. CDR1 and CDR2 (germline): SGHKS, YYEKEE (reference sequence). Trimming removed 1 base from V and 4 bases from J; junction bases left unmatched: 13. CDR3 size: 19 residues. The CDR3 loop is CASSLFRSGGAGGANVLTF. The CDR3 DNA follows: TGTGCCAGCAGCTTGTTCCGGTCAGGGGGCGCGGGAGGGGCCAACGTCCTGACTTTC.